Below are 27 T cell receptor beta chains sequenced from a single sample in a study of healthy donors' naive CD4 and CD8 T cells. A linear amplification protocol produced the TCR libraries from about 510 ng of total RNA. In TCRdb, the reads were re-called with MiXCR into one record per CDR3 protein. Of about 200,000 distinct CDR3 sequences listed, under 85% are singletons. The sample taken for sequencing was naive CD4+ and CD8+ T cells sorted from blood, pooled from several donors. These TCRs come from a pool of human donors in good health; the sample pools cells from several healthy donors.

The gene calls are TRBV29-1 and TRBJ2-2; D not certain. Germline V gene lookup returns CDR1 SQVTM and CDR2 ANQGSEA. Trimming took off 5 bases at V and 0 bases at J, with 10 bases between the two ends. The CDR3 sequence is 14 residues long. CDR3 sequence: CSVRSGANTGELFF. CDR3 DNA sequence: TGCAGCGTTAGGAGTGGCGCGAACACCGGGGAGCTGTTTTTT.

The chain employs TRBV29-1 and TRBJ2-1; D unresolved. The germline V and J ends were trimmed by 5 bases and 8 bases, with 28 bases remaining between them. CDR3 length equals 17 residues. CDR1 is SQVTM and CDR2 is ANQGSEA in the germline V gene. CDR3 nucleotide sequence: TGCAGCGTTCTTGAAGAAGTGTTAGGCCGCATGGTAGATGAGCAGTTCTTC. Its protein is CSVLEEVLGRMVDEQFF.

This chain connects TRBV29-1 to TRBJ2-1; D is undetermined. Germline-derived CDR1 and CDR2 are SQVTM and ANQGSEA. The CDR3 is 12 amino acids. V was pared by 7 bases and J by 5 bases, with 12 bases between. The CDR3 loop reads CSARRPNNEQFF. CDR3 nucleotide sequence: TGCAGCGCCAGAAGACCGAACAATGAGCAGTTCTTC.

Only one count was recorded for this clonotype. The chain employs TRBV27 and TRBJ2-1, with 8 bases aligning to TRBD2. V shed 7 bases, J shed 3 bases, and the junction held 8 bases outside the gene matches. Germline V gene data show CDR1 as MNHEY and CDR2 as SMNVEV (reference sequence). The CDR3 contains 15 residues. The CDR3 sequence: CASTTGLADYNEQFF. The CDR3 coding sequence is TGTGCCAGCACTACCGGACTAGCCGACTACAATGAGCAGTTCTTC.

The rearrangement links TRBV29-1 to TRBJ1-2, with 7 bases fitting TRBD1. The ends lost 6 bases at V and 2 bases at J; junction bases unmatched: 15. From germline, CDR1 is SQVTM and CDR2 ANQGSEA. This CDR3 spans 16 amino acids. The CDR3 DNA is TGCAGCGTCGAAACCCCCGTGACAGGGCGAAACTATGGCTACACCTTC. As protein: CSVETPVTGRNYGYTF.

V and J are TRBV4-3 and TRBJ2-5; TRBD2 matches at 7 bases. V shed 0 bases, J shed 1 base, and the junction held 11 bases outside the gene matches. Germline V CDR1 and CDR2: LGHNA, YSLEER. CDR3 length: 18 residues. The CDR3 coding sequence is TGCGCCAGCAGCCAAGACCCTATGGGAGGGCCCAGCCAAGAGACCCAGTACTTC. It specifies CASSQDPMGGPSQETQYF.

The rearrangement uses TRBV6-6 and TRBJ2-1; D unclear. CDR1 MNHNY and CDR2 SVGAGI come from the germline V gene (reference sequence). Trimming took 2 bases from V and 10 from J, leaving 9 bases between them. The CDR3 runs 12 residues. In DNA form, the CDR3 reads TGTGCCAGCAGTTACGCGACCAAGGAGCAGTTCTTC. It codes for CASSYATKEQFF.

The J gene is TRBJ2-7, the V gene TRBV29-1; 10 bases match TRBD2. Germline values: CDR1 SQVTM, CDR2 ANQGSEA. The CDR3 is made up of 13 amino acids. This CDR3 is CSGGAGGPYEQYF. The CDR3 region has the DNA TGCAGTGGGGGAGCGGGAGGGCCCTACGAGCAGTACTTC.

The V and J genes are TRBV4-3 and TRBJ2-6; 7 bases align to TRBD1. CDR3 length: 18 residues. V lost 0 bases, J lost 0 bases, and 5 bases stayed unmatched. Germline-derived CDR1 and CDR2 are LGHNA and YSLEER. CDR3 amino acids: CASSQDRGGASGANVLTF. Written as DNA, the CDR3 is TGCGCCAGCAGCCAAGATCGAGGGGGCGCCTCTGGGGCCAACGTCCTGACTTTC.

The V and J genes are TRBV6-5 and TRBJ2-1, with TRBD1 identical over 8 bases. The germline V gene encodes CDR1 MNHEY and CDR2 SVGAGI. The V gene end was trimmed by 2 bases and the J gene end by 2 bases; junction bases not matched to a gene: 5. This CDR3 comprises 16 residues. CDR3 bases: TGTGCCAGCAGTTACGATGGGACAGGAACCTACAATGAGCAGTTCTTC. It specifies CASSYDGTGTYNEQFF.

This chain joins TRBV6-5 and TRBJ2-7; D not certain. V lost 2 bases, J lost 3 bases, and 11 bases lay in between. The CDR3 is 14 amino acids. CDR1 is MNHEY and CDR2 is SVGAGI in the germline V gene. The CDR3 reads CASSYRAEIYEQYF. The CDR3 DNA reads TGTGCCAGCAGTTACAGGGCCGAGATCTACGAGCAGTACTTC.

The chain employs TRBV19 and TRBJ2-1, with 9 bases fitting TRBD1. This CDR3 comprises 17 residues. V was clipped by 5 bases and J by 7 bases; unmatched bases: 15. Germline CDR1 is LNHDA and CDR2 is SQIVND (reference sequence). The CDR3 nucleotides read TGTGCCAGTAGTGGTGGGTACCGGACAGGGGACAGAAATGAGCAGTTCTTC. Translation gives CASSGGYRTGDRNEQFF.

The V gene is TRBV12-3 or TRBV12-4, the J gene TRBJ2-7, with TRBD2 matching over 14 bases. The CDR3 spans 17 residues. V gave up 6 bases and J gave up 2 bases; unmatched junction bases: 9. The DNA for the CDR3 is TGTGCCAGCAGCCTACGGACTAGCGGGAGGTCAGCCTACGAGCAGTACTTC. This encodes CASSLRTSGRSAYEQYF.

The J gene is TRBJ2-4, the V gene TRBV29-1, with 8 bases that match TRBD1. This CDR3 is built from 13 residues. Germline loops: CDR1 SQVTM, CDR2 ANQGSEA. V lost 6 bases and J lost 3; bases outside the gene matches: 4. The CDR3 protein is CSVAGTGKNIQYF. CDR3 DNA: TGCAGCGTCGCCGGGACAGGCAAAAACATTCAGTACTTC.

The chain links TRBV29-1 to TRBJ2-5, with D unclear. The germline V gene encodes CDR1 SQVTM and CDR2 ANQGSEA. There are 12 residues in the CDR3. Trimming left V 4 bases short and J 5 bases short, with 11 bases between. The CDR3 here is CSVGRMRETQYF. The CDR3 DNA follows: TGCAGCGTTGGTAGAATGAGGGAGACCCAGTACTTC.

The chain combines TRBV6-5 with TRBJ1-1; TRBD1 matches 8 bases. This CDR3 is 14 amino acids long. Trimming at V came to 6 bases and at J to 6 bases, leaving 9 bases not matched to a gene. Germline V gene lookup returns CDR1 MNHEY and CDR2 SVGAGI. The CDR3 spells CASSNGQGGAEAFF. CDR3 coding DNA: TGTGCCAGCAGCAATGGACAGGGCGGAGCTGAAGCTTTCTTT.

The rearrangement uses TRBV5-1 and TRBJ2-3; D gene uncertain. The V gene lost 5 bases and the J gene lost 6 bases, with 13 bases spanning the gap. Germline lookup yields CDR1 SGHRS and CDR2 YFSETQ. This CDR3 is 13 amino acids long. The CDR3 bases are TGCGCCAGCAGTCCGGACCGTCTGGATACGCAGTATTTT. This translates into CASSPDRLDTQYF.

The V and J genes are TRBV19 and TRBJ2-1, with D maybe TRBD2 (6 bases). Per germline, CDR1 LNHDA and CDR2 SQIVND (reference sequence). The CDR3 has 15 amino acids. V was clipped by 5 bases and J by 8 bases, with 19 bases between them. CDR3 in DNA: TGTGCCAGTAGTTTAGTAGGAGGGCAGGTCTATGAGCAGTTCTTC. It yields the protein CASSLVGGQVYEQFF.

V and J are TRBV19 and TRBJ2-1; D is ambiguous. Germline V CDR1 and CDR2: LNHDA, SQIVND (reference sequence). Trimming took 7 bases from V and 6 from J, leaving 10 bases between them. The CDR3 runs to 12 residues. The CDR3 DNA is TGTGCCAGTAAATCCCCTCTCAATGAGCAGTTCTTC. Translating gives CASKSPLNEQFF.

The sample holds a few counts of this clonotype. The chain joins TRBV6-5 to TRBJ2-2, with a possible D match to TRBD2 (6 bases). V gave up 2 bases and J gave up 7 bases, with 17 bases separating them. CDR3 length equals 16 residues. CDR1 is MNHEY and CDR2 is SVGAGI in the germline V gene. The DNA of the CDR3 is TGTGCCAGCAGTTACGACGGGGGAGCGATTGGCGGGGAGCTGTTTTTT. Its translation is CASSYDGGAIGGELFF.

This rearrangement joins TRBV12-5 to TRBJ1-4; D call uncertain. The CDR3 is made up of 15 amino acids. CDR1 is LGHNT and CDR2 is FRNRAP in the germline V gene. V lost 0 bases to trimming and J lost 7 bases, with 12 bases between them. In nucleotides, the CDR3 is TGTGCTAGTGGTTTGGTAACGGGGTACGGTGAAAAACTGTTTTTT. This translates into CASGLVTGYGEKLFF.

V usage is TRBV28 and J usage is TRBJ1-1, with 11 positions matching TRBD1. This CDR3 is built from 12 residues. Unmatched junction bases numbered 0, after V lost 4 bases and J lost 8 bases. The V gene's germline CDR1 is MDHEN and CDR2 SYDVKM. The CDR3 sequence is CASSWTGGEAFF. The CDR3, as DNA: TGTGCCAGCAGTTGGACAGGGGGCGAAGCTTTCTTT.

The chain's CDR3 is CSGFRVLGYTF. In DNA form, the CDR3 reads TGCAGCGGCTTCAGGGTACTTGGCTACACCTTC. The chain combines TRBV29-1 with TRBJ1-2, with TRBD1 as a possible D gene (5 bases). Trimming pared 7 bases from V and 7 bases from J, leaving 13 bases between. Germline V gives CDR1 SQVTM, CDR2 ANQGSEA. The CDR3 consists of 11 residues.

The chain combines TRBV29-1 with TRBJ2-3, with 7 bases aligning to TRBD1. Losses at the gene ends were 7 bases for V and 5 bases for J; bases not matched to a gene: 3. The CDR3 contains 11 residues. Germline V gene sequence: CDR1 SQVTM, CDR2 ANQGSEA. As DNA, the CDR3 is TGCAGCGCCCGACAGGGAGATACGCAGTATTTT. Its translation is CSARQGDTQYF.

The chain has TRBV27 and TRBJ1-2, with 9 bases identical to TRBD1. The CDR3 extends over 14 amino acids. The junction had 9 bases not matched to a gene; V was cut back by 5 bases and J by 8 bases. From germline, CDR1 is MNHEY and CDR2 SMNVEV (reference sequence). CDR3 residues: CASSGRDRESGYTF. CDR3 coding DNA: TGTGCCAGCAGTGGCCGGGACAGGGAGAGCGGCTACACCTTC.

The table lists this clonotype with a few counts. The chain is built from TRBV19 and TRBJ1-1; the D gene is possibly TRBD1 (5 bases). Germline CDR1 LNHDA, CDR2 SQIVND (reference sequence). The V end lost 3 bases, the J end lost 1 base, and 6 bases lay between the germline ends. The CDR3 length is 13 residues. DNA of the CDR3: TGTGCCAGTAGTATTACAGGGAACACTGAAGCTTTCTTT. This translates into CASSITGNTEAFF.

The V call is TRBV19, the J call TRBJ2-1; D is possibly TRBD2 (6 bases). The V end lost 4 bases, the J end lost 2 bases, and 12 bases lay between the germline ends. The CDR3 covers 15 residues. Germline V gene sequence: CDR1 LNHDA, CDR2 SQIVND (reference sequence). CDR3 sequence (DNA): TGTGCCAGTAGTACCACTAGCAGTCCCTACAATGAGCAGTTCTTC. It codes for CASSTTSSPYNEQFF.